Listed here are 8 T cell receptor beta chains from one sample, sequenced in a study of CD8+CD57+ T cells in acquired aplastic anemia. Genomic DNA acted as the template from which TCR beta VDJ combination and CDR3 sequence profiling were carried out. TCRdb re-called the reads through MiXCR, storing one row per CDR3 protein. This repertoire shows 190,000 or so distinct CDR3 sequences, 61% found once; its top ten account for around 32%. Sample: sorted CD4+, CD8+, or CD8+CD57+ T cells (not recorded which) from PBMCs. The receptors originated from a human donor in good health.

This clonotype appeared a single time. The V call is TRBV12-5, the J call TRBJ1-2, with TRBD1 matching 8 bases. This CDR3 region has 13 residues. The V gene's germline CDR1 is LGHNT and CDR2 FRNRAP. The CDR3 DNA is TGTGCCAGCAGCCCCAGGACAGGGAAGGGCTACACCTTC. Translation gives CASSPRTGKGYTF.

The CDR3 is CASSDGQGATDTQYF. The CDR3 region has the DNA TGTGCCAGCAGCGACGGACAGGGGGCCACAGATACGCAGTATTTT. The J gene is TRBJ2-3, the V gene TRBV25-1; TRBD1 agrees at 11 bases. The V gene end was trimmed by 6 bases and the J gene end by 2 bases; junction bases not matched to a gene: 4. Germline loops: CDR1 MGHDK, CDR2 SYGVNS. The CDR3 sequence is 15 residues long.

This clonotype was seen a single time. The chain recombines TRBV7-6 with TRBJ1-6; D possibly corresponds to TRBD1 (5 bases). Germline CDR1 reads SGHVS; CDR2 reads FNYEAQ. There are 17 residues in the CDR3. The V end was cut by 3 bases, the J end by 0 bases, with 12 bases between. CDR3 region: CASSLGGYGSYNSPLHF. For the CDR3, the DNA is TGTGCCAGCAGCTTGGGGGGATACGGCTCCTATAATTCACCCCTCCACTTT.

V is TRBV20-1 and J is TRBJ2-7; no definite D call. Trimming shortened V by 3 bases and J by 0 bases, and 6 bases separated the two germline ends. Germline CDR1 reads DFQATT; CDR2 reads SNEGSKA (reference sequence). This CDR3 region has 12 residues. The CDR3: CSARTVSYEQYF. CDR3 DNA: TGCAGTGCTAGGACGGTCTCCTACGAGCAGTACTTC.

The chain uses TRBV7-3 and TRBJ2-1; TRBD2 matches 11 bases. Germline V gene sequence: CDR1 SGHTA, CDR2 FQGTGA. The CDR3 contains 17 residues. The V and J ends lost 1 base and 5 bases, in that order; junction bases with no gene match: 7. The CDR3 loop is CASSLRASSGRDNEQFF. DNA of the CDR3: TGTGCCAGCAGCTTAAGGGCGAGTAGCGGGAGGGACAATGAGCAGTTCTTC.

Ten or more counts support this clonotype. The chain uses TRBV7-9 and TRBJ2-5; 9 positions agree with TRBD2. The germline V gene has CDR1 SEHNR and CDR2 FQNEAQ (reference sequence). V lost 0 bases and J lost 5; bases outside the gene matches: 10. The CDR3 runs to 17 residues. In DNA, the CDR3 is TGTGCCAGCAGCTTAGCGGTTGCTAGCGGGACGTGGGAGACCCAGTACTTC. Protein: CASSLAVASGTWETQYF.

CDR3 amino acids: CASRLAGDQEQFF. The DNA of the CDR3 is TGCGCCAGCCGACTAGCGGGAGACCAGGAGCAGTTCTTC. V gene TRBV10-1 combines with J gene TRBJ1-1, with 12 nucleotides matching TRBD2. The J call is in doubt because the DNA end fits TRBJ2-1 better. Germline loops: CDR1 WNHNN, CDR2 SYGVQD (reference sequence). The CDR3 runs 13 residues.

The genes are TRBV12-3 or TRBV12-4 and TRBJ2-3; possibly TRBD2 for D (6 bases). The germline V and J ends were trimmed by 4 bases and 2 bases, with 10 bases remaining between them. This CDR3 has 14 residues. CDR3 loop: CASSSGLPTDTQYF. In DNA, the CDR3 is TGTGCCAGCAGTTCGGGACTCCCCACAGATACGCAGTATTTT.